This T cell receptor beta chain was identified in a study of cytomegalovirus exposure and HLA in healthy donors. Whole-study results and caveats: Analysis was carried out at a later point, and it linked a missense DCLRE1C variant to TCR beta V- and J-gene trimming. Sequencing depth roughly uniform across donors was assumed in presence/absence analyses.

As to this clone: Its antigen is currently unknown.

Germline V CDR1 and CDR2: LNHDA, SQIVND (reference sequence). The CDR3 is 15 residues long. The V and J ends lost 3 bases and 2 bases respectively, with 10 bases between them. Amplification used 60 Vbeta primers and 13 Jbeta primers. Profiled with immunoSEQ multiplex PCR; TCRdb holds only in-frame clones, not every one. The table lists 150,000 or so clones, nearly 80% of them singletons, with over 13% in the top ten. This rearrangement joins TRBV19 to TRBJ1-4; weak D call: TRBD1 (5 bases). Specimen: PBMCs. The sequence was obtained from a man aged 45-60 years in good health and CMV-seropositive. The CDR3 nucleotides are TGTGCCAGTAGTATGAGGGGAGGGACTAATGAAAAACTGTTTTTT. Translated, it gives CASSMRGGTNEKLFF.